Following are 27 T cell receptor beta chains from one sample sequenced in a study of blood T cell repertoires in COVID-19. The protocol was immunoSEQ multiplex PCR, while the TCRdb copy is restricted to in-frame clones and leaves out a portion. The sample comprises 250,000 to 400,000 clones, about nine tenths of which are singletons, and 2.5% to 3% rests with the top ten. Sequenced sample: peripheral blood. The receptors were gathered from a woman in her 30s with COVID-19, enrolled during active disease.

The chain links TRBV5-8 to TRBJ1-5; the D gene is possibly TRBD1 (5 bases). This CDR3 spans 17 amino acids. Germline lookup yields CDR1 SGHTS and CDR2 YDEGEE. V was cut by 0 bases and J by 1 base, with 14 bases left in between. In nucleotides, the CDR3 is TGTGCCAGCAGCTTGGATTTCCAGGGAGGAAGCAATCAGCCCCAGCATTTT. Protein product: CASSLDFQGGSNQPQHF.

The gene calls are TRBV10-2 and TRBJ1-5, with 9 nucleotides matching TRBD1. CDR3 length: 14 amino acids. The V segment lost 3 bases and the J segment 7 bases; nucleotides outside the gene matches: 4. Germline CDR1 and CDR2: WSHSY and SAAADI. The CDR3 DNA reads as TGCGCCAGCAGTGAACAGGGGGCAGGCCAGCCCCAGCATTTT. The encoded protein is CASSEQGAGQPQHF.

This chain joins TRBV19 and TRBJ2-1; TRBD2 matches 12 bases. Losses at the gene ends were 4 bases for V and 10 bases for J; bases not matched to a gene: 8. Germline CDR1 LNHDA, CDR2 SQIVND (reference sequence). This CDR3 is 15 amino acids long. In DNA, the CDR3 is TGTGCCAGTAGTAAACTAGCGGGAGGAAAAGACGAGCAGTTCTTC. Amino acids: CASSKLAGGKDEQFF. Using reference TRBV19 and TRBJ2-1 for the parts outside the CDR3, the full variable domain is DGGITQSPKYLFRKEGQNVTLSCEQNLNHDAMYWYRQDPGQGLRLIYYSQIVNDFQKGDIAEGYSVSREKKESFPLTVTSAQKNPTAFYLCASSKLAGGKDEQFFGPGTRLTVL.

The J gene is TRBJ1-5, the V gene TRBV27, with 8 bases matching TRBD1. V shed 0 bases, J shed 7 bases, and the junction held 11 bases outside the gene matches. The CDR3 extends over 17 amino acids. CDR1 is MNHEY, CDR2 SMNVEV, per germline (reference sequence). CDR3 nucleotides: TGTGCCAGCAGTTTATCGGTCTTACAGGGGGGCGCCCAGCCCCAGCATTTT. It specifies CASSLSVLQGGAQPQHF.

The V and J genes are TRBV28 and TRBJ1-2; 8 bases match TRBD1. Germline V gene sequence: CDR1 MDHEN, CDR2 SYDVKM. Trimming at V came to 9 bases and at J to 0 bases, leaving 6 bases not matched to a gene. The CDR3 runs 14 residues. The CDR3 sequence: CASTYRGANYGYTF. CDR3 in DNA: TGTGCCAGTACTTACAGGGGGGCTAACTATGGCTACACCTTC.

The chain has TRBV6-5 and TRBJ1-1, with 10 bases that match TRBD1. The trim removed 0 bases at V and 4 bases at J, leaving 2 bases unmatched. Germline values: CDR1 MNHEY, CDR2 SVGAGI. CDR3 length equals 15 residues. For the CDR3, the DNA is TGTGCCAGCAGTTACTCGCGGACAGGGGGCACTGAAGCTTTCTTT. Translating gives CASSYSRTGGTEAFF.

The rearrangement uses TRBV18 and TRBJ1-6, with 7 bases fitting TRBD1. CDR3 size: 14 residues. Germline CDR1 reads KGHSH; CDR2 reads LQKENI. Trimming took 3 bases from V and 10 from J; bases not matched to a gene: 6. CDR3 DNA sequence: TGTGCCAGCTCACCGGACAGGTTGGGATCACCCCTCCACTTT. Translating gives CASSPDRLGSPLHF.

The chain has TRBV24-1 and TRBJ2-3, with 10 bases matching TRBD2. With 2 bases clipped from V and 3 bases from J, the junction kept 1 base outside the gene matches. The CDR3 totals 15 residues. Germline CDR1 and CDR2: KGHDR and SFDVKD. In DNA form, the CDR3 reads TGTGCCACCAGTGATTCTAGCGGGAGAACAGATACGCAGTATTTT. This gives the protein CATSDSSGRTDTQYF.

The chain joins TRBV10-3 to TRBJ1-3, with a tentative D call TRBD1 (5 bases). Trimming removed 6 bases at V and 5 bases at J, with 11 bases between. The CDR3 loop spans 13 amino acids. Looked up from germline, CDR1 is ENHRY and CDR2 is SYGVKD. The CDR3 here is CAIRGDSRNTIYF. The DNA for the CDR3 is TGTGCCATCAGGGGGGACTCCCGAAACACCATATATTTT.

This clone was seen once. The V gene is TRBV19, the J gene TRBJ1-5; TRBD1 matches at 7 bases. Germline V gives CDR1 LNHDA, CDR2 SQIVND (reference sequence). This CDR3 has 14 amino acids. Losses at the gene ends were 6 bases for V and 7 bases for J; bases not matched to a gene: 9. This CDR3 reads CASRRTGDHQPQHF. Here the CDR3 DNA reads TGTGCCAGTAGGAGAACAGGGGATCACCAGCCCCAGCATTTT.

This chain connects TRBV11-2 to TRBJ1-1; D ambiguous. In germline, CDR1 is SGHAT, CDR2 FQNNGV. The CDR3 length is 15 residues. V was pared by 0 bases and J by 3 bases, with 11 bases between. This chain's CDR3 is CASSLDREVDTEAFF. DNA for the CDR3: TGTGCCAGCAGCTTAGATAGGGAGGTGGACACTGAAGCTTTCTTT. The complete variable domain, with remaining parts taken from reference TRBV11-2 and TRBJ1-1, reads EAGVAQSPRYKIIEKRQSVAFWCNPISGHATLYWYQQILGQGPKLLIQFQNNGVVDDSQLPKDRFSAERLKGVDSTLKIQPAKLEDSAVYLCASSLDREVDTEAFFGQGTRLTVV.

CDR3 nucleotides: TGTGCCAGCAGCCTATCTCGGCCAGGGTACTATGGCTACACCTTC. Its protein is CASSLSRPGYYGYTF. The V call is TRBV28, the J call TRBJ1-2; D perhaps matches TRBD1 (5 bases). The germline V and J ends were trimmed by 6 bases and 3 bases, with 17 bases remaining between them. CDR1 is MDHEN and CDR2 is SYDVKM in the germline V gene. This CDR3 has 15 amino acids.

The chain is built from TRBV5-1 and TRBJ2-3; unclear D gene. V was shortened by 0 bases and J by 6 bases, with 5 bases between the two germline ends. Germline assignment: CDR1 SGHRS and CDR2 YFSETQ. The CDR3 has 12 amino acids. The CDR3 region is CASSLDRDTQYF. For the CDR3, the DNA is TGCGCCAGCAGCTTGGATCGTGATACGCAGTATTTT.

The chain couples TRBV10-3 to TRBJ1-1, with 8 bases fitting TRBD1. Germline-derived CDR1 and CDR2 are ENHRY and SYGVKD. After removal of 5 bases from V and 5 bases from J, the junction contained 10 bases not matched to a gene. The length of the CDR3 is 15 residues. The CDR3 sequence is CAISLGQDKGTEAFF. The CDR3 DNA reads TGTGCCATCAGTCTGGGACAGGATAAAGGAACTGAAGCTTTCTTT.

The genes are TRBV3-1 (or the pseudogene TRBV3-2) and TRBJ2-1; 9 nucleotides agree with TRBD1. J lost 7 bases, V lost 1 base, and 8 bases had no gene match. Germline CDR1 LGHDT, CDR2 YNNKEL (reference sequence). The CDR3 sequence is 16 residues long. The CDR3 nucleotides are TGTGCCAGCAGCCAAGCTTCAGGGACAGGGATAAATGAGCAGTTCTTC. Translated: CASSQASGTGINEQFF.

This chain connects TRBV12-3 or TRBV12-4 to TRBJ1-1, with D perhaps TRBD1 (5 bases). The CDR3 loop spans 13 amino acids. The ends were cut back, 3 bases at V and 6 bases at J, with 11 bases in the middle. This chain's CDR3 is CASSLFRGAEAFF. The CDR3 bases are TGTGCCAGCAGTTTGTTTCGGGGGGCTGAAGCTTTCTTT.

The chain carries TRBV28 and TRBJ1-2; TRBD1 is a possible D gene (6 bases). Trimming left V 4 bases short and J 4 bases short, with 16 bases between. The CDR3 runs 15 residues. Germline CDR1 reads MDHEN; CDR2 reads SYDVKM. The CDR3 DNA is TGTGCCAGCAGTTCTCCGGGGGGCGCAGGCTATGGCTACACCTTC. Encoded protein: CASSSPGGAGYGYTF.

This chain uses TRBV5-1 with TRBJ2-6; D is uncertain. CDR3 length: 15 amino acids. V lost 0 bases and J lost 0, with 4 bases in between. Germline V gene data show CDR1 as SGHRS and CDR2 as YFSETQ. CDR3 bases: TGCGCCAGCAGCTTGGGCAGCTCTGGGGCCAACGTCCTGACTTTC. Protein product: CASSLGSSGANVLTF.

DNA of the CDR3: TGTGCCAGCAGCCCTCTGCGGGGGAACACCGGGGAGCTGTTTTTT. This gives the protein CASSPLRGNTGELFF. This rearrangement joins TRBV11-2 to TRBJ2-2; tentative D call: TRBD2 (6 bases). CDR3 length: 15 amino acids. Trimming removed 5 bases at V and 1 base at J, with 11 bases between. Germline V gene sequence: CDR1 SGHAT, CDR2 FQNNGV.

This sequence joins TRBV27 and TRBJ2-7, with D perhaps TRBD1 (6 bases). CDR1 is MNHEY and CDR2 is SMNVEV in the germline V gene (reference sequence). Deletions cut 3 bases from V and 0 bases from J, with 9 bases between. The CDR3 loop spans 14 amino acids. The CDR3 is CASSLTGLSYEQYF. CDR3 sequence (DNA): TGTGCCAGCAGTTTGACAGGACTCTCCTACGAGCAGTACTTC.

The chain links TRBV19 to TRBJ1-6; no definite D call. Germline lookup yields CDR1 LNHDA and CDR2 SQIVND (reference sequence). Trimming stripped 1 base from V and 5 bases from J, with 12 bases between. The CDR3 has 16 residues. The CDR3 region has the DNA TGTGCCAGTAGTATAGGTTGGCGGCGAAATAATTCACCCCTCCACTTT. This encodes CASSIGWRRNNSPLHF.

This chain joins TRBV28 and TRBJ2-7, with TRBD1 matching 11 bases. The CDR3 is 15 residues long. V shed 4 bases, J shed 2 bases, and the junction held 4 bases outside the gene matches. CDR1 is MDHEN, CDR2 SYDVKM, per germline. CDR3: CASSSRTGGPYEQYF. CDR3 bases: TGTGCCAGCAGTTCTCGGACAGGGGGCCCCTACGAGCAGTACTTC.

CDR3 region: CASSYSERQRHNYGYTF. The DNA for the CDR3 is TGTGCCAGCAGTTACTCGGAGAGACAGCGACATAACTATGGCTACACCTTC. V is TRBV6-2 or TRBV6-3 and J is TRBJ1-2; TRBD1 is a possible D gene (5 bases). Between the trimmed V and J ends, which lost 0 bases and 1 base, there was a span of 15 bases. The germline CDR1 and CDR2 sequences are MNHEY and SVGEGT. The CDR3 is 17 amino acids.

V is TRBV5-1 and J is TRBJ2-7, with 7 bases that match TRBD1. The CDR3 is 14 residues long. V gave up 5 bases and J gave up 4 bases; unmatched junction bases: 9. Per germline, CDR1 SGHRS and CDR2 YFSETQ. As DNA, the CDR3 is TGCGCCAGCAGGGTTGAGACAGGGCCGTACGAGCAGTACTTC. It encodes CASRVETGPYEQYF.

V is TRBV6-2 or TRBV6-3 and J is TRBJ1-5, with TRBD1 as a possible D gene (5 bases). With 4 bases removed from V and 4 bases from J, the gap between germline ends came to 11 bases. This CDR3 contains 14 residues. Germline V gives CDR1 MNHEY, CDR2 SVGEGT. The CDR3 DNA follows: TGTGCCAGCAGTTTACAGGCCTCTAATCAGCCCCAGCATTTT. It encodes CASSLQASNQPQHF.

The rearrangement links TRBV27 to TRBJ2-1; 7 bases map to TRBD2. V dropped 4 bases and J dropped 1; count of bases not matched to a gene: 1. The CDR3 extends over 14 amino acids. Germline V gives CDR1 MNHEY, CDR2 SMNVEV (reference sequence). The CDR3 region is CASSSSGSYNEQFF. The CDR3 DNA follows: TGTGCCAGCAGTTCTAGCGGTTCCTACAATGAGCAGTTCTTC.

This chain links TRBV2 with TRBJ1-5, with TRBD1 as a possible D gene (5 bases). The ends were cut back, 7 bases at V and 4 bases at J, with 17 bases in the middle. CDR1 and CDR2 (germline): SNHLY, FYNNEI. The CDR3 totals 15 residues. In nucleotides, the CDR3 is TGTGCCAGCAAAATAGTGGGGGGTCCAAATCAGCCCCAGCATTTT. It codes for CASKIVGGPNQPQHF. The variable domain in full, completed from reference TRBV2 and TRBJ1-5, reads EPEVTQTPSHQVTQMGQEVILRCVPISNHLYFYWYRQILGQKVEFLVSFYNNEISEKSEIFDDQFSVERPDGSNFTLKIRSTKLEDSAMYFCASKIVGGPNQPQHFGDGTRLSIL.